The sequence of this T cell receptor (beta chain) was determined in a study of cytomegalovirus exposure and HLA in healthy donors. Turning to the study itself: Inside one of the first data releases sat about 85 million unique TCRs taken from HLA-typed donors.

CDR1 is LGHNT, CDR2 FRNRAP, per germline. The CDR3 loop spans 16 amino acids. J lost 5 bases, V lost 4 bases, and 10 bases had no gene match. 13 Jbeta primers and 60 Vbeta primers were used for the PCR. Clones were read by immunoSEQ multiplex PCR, and TCRdb kept only the in-frame ones, dropping some. With around 130,000 clones in the sample, the ten largest clones hold 1.5% to 2%. The chain employs TRBV12-5 and TRBJ2-1, with TRBD1 matching 8 bases. The sample taken for sequencing was PBMCs. The source of this sequence is a woman aged 55-75 years in good health and CMV-seronegative. The CDR3 region is CASGSPGTGENNEQFF. The DNA for the CDR3 is TGTGCTAGTGGTTCCCCCGGGACAGGAGAAAACAATGAGCAGTTCTTC. The full variable domain, rest sourced from reference TRBV12-5 and TRBJ2-1, is DARVTQTPRHKVTEMGQEVTMRCQPILGHNTVFWYRQTMMQGLELLAYFRNRAPLDDSGMPKDRFSAEMPDATLATLKIQPSEPRDSAVYFCASGSPGTGENNEQFFGPGTRLTVL.